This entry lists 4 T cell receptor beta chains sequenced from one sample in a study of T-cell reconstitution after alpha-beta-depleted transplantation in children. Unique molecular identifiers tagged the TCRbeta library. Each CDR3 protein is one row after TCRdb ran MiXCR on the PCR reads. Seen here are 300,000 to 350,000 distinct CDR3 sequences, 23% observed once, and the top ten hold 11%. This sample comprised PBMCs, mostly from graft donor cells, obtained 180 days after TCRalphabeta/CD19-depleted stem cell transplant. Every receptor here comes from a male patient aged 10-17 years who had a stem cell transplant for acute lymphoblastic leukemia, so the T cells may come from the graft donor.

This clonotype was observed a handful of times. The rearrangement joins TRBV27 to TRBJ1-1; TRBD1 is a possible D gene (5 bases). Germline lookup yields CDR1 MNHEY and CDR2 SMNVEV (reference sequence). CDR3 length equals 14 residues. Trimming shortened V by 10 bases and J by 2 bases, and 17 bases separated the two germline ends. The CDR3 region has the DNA TGTGCCAACGAAGGGACTCTACCTAACACTGAAGCTTTCTTT. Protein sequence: CANEGTLPNTEAFF.

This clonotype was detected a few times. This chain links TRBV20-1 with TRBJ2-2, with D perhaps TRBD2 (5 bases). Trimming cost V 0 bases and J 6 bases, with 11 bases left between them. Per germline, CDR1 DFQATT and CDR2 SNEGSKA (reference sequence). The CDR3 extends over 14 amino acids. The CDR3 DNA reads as TGCAGTGCTAGAGACCGGACTTATTCCGGGGAGCTGTTTTTT. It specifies CSARDRTYSGELFF.

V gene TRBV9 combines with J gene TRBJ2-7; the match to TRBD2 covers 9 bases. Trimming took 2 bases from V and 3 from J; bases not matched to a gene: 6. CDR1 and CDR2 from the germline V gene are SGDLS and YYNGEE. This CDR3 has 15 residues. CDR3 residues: CASSVGATSGYEQYF. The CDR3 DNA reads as TGTGCCAGCAGCGTCGGGGCGACTAGCGGCTACGAGCAGTACTTC.

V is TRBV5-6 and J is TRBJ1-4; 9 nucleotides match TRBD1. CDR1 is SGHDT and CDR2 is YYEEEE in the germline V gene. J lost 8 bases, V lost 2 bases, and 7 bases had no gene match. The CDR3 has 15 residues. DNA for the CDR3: TGTGCCAGCAGCTTTCTCGGGACAGGGAACGAAAAACTGTTTTTT. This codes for CASSFLGTGNEKLFF.